Listed below are T cell receptor beta chains from one sample, sequenced in a study of cytomegalovirus exposure and HLA in healthy donors. TCRdb's table, derived via immunoSEQ multiplex PCR, lists solely in-frame clones and lacks some. The profile shows fewer than 200,000 clones, nearly 90% of them singletons. Input material: PBMCs. Receptors originate from a man younger than 35 in good health and CMV-seropositive. CDR3s include the opening cysteine and the closing phenylalanine or tryptophan. Each record gives: J gene, V gene, D gene, CDR3 protein. D genes are given only for firm matches.

j_gene: TRBJ2-3
v_gene: TRBV2
d_gene: TRBD2
CDR3aa: CASSEGLAGADTQYF

j_gene: TRBJ2-1
v_gene: TRBV5-1
d_gene: TRBD2
CDR3aa: CASSSLAGGESYNEQFF

j_gene: TRBJ2-1
v_gene: TRBV10-3
d_gene: TRBD2
CDR3aa: CAISELAGGDHNEQFF

j_gene: TRBJ2-1
v_gene: TRBV30
d_gene: NA
CDR3aa: CAWSPSSFRDTFYNEQFF

j_gene: TRBJ2-7
v_gene: TRBV29-1
d_gene: TRBD1
CDR3aa: CSIHSGTGHEQYF

j_gene: TRBJ2-5
v_gene: TRBV11-3
d_gene: TRBD2
CDR3aa: CASSSTSGPDQETQYF

j_gene: TRBJ2-6
v_gene: TRBV29-1
d_gene: NA
CDR3aa: CSVRSSGANVLTF

j_gene: TRBJ2-1
v_gene: TRBV29-1
d_gene: NA
CDR3aa: CSFLRDLYNEQFF

j_gene: TRBJ1-2
v_gene: TRBV7-9
d_gene: NA
CDR3aa: CASSPGSANRYTF

j_gene: TRBJ2-3
v_gene: TRBV2
d_gene: NA
CDR3aa: CASKVGLTDTQYF

j_gene: TRBJ1-2
v_gene: TRBV19
d_gene: NA
CDR3aa: CASGRDKSVGYTF

j_gene: TRBJ2-7
v_gene: TRBV12-5
d_gene: TRBD1
CDR3aa: CASGLASNRDSSYEQYF

j_gene: TRBJ2-3
v_gene: TRBV2
d_gene: TRBD2
CDR3aa: CASSEVAGGTDTQYF

j_gene: TRBJ2-7
v_gene: TRBV2
d_gene: TRBD2
CDR3aa: CASSDEREWYEQYF

j_gene: TRBJ1-5
v_gene: TRBV5-1
d_gene: NA
CDR3aa: CASSLNPQVSNQPQHF

j_gene: TRBJ2-1
v_gene: TRBV15
d_gene: TRBD2
CDR3aa: CATSRDESSGYYNEQFF

j_gene: TRBJ2-5
v_gene: TRBV7-3
d_gene: TRBD1
CDR3aa: CASSPTGVGETQYF

j_gene: TRBJ1-2
v_gene: TRBV28
d_gene: TRBD1
CDR3aa: CASSSFPGGAGGYTF

j_gene: TRBJ1-1
v_gene: TRBV5-1
d_gene: NA
CDR3aa: CASSFTENTEAFF

j_gene: TRBJ1-4
v_gene: TRBV5-1
d_gene: NA
CDR3aa: CASSFGGSNEKLFF

j_gene: TRBJ2-1
v_gene: TRBV10-3
d_gene: NA
CDR3aa: CAISEGAKYNEQFF

j_gene: TRBJ1-5
v_gene: TRBV28
d_gene: NA
CDR3aa: CASSEPRDQPQHF